This TCR beta chain stems from a study of identical twins. Overall study results and limits: Excess low generation probability was seen in twin-shared out-of-frame alpha sequences. The study reached conclusions through statistical analysis that was cross-sectional, not following the same donors. There is a chance that invariant MAIT and iNKT cells partially muddied zero-insertion analyses.

TCRdb passed the 5' RACE reads through MiXCR, listing each CDR3 protein once. Of 200,000 to 300,000 distinct CDR3 sequences in the sample, approximately 6.8% were seen once. Everyone who donated was a healthy Caucasian. In germline, CDR1 is MGHRA, CDR2 YSYEKL. This CDR3 region has 16 residues. Trimming left V 0 bases short and J 3 bases short, with 12 bases between. This clonotype turned up a few times. Its specificity is not known. The same data also contributed to another study, on yellow fever vaccine responses in identical twins.

This receptor was obtained from a woman in her late teens or twenties in good health. Sequenced sample: CD8+ T cells sorted from blood. The chain uses TRBV4-1 and TRBJ1-5, with D maybe TRBD1 (6 bases). CDR3 region: CASSQDRGQPNQPQHF. The CDR3 nucleotides read TGCGCCAGCAGCCAAGATCGGGGGCAGCCCAATCAGCCCCAGCATTTT.